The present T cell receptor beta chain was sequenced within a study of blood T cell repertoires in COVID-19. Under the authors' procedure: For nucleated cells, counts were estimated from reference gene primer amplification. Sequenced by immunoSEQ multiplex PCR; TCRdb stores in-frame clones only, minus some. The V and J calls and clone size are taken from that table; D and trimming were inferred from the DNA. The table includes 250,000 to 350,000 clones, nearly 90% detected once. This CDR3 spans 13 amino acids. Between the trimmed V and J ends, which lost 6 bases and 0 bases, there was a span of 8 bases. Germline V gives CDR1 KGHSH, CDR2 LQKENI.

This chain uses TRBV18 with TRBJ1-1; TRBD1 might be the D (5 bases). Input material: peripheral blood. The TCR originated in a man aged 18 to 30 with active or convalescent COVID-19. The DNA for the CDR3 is TGTGCCAGCTCGACAGAAATGAACACTGAAGCTTTCTTT. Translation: CASSTEMNTEAFF.